This is a list of T cell receptor beta chains from one sample in a study of cytomegalovirus exposure and HLA in healthy donors. Libraries were prepared by immunoSEQ multiplex PCR; TCRdb keeps only in-frame clonotypes and omits some of them. The table records 160,000 or so clones, 77% of them present only once. The sample was PBMCs. Receptor source: a man aged 25 to 40 in good health and CMV-seropositive. CDR3s include the opening cysteine and the closing phenylalanine or tryptophan. Each record gives: D gene, clone size, J gene, V gene, CDR3 protein, CDR3 DNA. A D gene is named only where the DNA matches it firmly. Size tells how often a clone was seen (once, few, many) or the class of an expanded clone, and some rows leave it out.

. . TRBJ2-2 TRBV5-1 CASSLAAQGNTGELFF TGCGCCAGCAGCTTGGCCGCACAGGGGAACACCGGGGAGCTGTTTTTT
. . TRBJ2-1 TRBV10-3 CAIMDGSSYNEQFF TGTGCCATCATGGACGGGAGCTCCTACAATGAGCAGTTCTTC
TRBD1 . TRBJ2-7 TRBV2 CASSKGQGFEQYF TGTGCCAGCTCTAAGGGACAGGGGTTCGAGCAGTACTTC
. . TRBJ1-4 TRBV4-3 CASSQLRREGNEKLFF TGCGCCAGCAGCCAACTGCGCAGAGAGGGTAATGAAAAACTGTTTTTT
. . TRBJ1-2 TRBV14 CASSQGASYGYTF TGTGCCAGCAGCCAAGGGGCATCCTATGGCTACACCTTC
TRBD1 . TRBJ1-2 TRBV4-3 CASSQGALGTGVYGYTF TGCGCCAGCAGCCAAGGGGCTCTTGGGACAGGAGTTTATGGCTACACCTTC
. . TRBJ1-1 TRBV6-5 CASTNRAGSTEAFF TGTGCCAGCACTAACAGGGCAGGGAGCACTGAAGCTTTCTTT
. . TRBJ2-3 TRBV7-9 CASSPSPGVVLGRDTQYF TGTGCCAGCAGCCCATCCCCCGGCGTCGTATTGGGGAGAGATACGCAGTATTTT
. few TRBJ1-1 TRBV6-5 CASLRDISATEAFF TGTGCCAGCCTCCGGGACATTTCTGCCACTGAAGCTTTCTTT
TRBD1 . TRBJ2-3 TRBV29-1 CSGDRGDTQYF TGCAGCGGAGACAGGGGTGATACGCAGTATTTT
. . TRBJ2-3 TRBV5-6 CASLLIGGLQDTQYF TGTGCCAGCCTATTAATCGGGGGTCTGCAAGATACGCAGTATTTT
TRBD1 . TRBJ1-5 TRBV7-2 CASSSGVGQGARNQPQHF TGTGCCAGCAGCTCAGGGGTGGGACAGGGAGCGCGCAATCAGCCCCAGCATTTT
TRBD2 . TRBJ2-3 TRBV6-6 CASSQTLAGAGDTQYF TGTGCCAGCAGCCAGACGCTAGCGGGGGCCGGGGATACGCAGTATTTT
TRBD1 once TRBJ1-2 TRBV9 CASSPGTGALSYTF TGTGCCAGCAGCCCCGGGACAGGGGCCTTGAGCTACACCTTC
. . TRBJ1-6 TRBV19 CASSTTRASPLHF TGTGCCAGTAGTACTACCAGGGCTTCACCCCTCCACTTT
TRBD1 . TRBJ1-1 TRBV19 CASSLRQGNTEAFF TGTGCCAGTAGTCTGAGACAGGGGAACACTGAAGCTTTCTTT
. . TRBJ1-6 TRBV14 CASSQGRNSPLHF TGTGCCAGCAGCCAAGGGAGGAACTCACCCCTCCACTTT
TRBD1 . TRBJ1-5 TRBV28 CASSSNRDRGNQPQHF TGTGCCAGCAGTTCAAACCGGGACAGGGGGAATCAGCCCCAGCATTTT
TRBD1 . TRBJ1-2 TRBV18 CASSPNSEGAYGYTF TGTGCCAGCTCACCTAACTCGGAGGGGGCGTATGGCTACACCTTC
. . TRBJ1-5 TRBV11-2 CASSLRTVINQPQHF TGTGCCAGCAGCTTAAGGACTGTCATCAATCAGCCCCAGCATTTT
TRBD1 . TRBJ2-2 TRBV4-1 CASSHPRTTGKNTGELFF TGCGCCAGCAGCCACCCTAGGACGACAGGGAAGAACACCGGGGAGCTGTTTTTT
TRBD1 few TRBJ2-7 TRBV9 CASSLTGVSEQYF TGTGCCAGCAGCCTAACAGGGGTATCCGAGCAGTACTTC
TRBD1 . TRBJ2-2 TRBV2 CASSSGTGIGEPFF TGTGCCAGCAGCTCCGGGACAGGGATCGGGGAGCCGTTTTTT
. . TRBJ1-2 TRBV11-2 CASSSGTGILTGYTF TGTGCCAGCAGCTCTGGGACTGGGATCTTAACCGGCTACACCTTC
. few TRBJ2-7 TRBV28 CASSLELSYEQYF TGTGCCAGCAGTTTAGAACTTTCCTACGAGCAGTACTTC
. . TRBJ2-5 TRBV18 CASSPPEETQYF TGTGCCAGCTCACCACCCGAGGAGACCCAGTACTTC
. few TRBJ2-7 TRBV5-4 CASSADREGYEQYF TGTGCCAGCAGCGCGGACAGGGAGGGGTACGAGCAGTACTTC
TRBD1 once TRBJ2-3 TRBV7-3 CASSPRDRAATDTQYF TGTGCCAGCAGCCCTCGGGACAGGGCGGCCACAGATACGCAGTATTTT
. . TRBJ2-3 TRBV7-9 CASSQSGEVTFTDTQYF TGTGCCAGCAGCCAATCGGGGGAGGTCACTTTCACAGATACGCAGTATTTT